Below are 15 T cell receptor beta chains sequenced from a single sample in a study of blood T cell repertoires in COVID-19. Profiled with immunoSEQ multiplex PCR; TCRdb holds only in-frame clones, not every one. The sample has tens of thousands of clones, about nine tenths seen once. The specimen sequenced was peripheral blood. These receptors were collected from a man between 65 and 85 years old with active or convalescent COVID-19.

The chain couples TRBV9 to TRBJ2-2; TRBD1 matches 10 bases. V shed 6 bases and J 4 bases; nucleotides not matched to a gene: 18. From germline, CDR1 is SGDLS and CDR2 YYNGEE. CDR3 size: 19 residues. In DNA form, the CDR3 reads TGTGCCAGCACCCCCCGGACAGGGGGAAAATCGGCAGGCACCGGGGAGCTGTTTTTT. Translated, it gives CASTPRTGGKSAGTGELFF.

The gene calls are TRBV11-2 and TRBJ1-3; D not resolved. CDR1 SGHAT and CDR2 FQNNGV come from the germline V gene. V gave up 6 bases and J gave up 3 bases, with 18 bases separating them. The CDR3 loop spans 16 amino acids. This CDR3 is CASRPRAERYGNTIYF. The DNA for the CDR3 is TGTGCCAGCAGACCAAGGGCGGAGCGGTATGGAAACACCATATATTTT.

This rearrangement joins TRBV5-5 to TRBJ2-7; tentative D call: TRBD2 (7 bases). The CDR3 runs 15 residues. With 6 bases removed from V and 3 bases from J, the gap between germline ends came to 19 bases. CDR1 SGHKS and CDR2 YYEKEE come from the germline V gene (reference sequence). The CDR3 DNA sequence: TGTGCCAGCACCCTAGCGGACAGCGTATACTACGAGCAGTACTTC. Translating gives CASTLADSVYYEQYF.

A remark on this clone: The sample contains more than one DNA sequence encoding this CDR3. The rearrangement links TRBV18 to TRBJ1-3; TRBD1 agrees at 9 bases. This CDR3 has 15 amino acids. Germline loops: CDR1 KGHSH, CDR2 LQKENI. V was clipped by 3 bases and J by 1 base; unmatched bases: 1. CDR3 in amino acids: CASSPDRGSGNTIYF. The CDR3 nucleotides are TGTGCCAGCTCACCCGACAGGGGGTCTGGAAACACCATATATTTT. Variable domain in full (rest from reference TRBV18 and TRBJ1-3): NAGVMQNPRHLVRRRGQEARLRCSPMKGHSHVYWYRQLPEEGLKFMVYLQKENIIDESGMPKERFSAEFPKEGPSILRIQQVVRGDSAAYFCASSPDRGSGNTIYFGEGSWLTVV.

This clone was detected a few times. The chain links TRBV2 to TRBJ2-2; TRBD1 aligns across 9 bases. The length of the CDR3 is 15 residues. Germline CDR1 SNHLY, CDR2 FYNNEI. V was pared by 5 bases and J by 2 bases, with 3 bases of the junction left unmatched. This chain's CDR3 is CASSRDRANTGELFF. CDR3 bases: TGTGCCAGCAGTCGGGACAGGGCAAACACCGGGGAGCTGTTTTTT.

The chain combines TRBV9 with TRBJ2-2; perhaps TRBD1 as D (6 bases). Per the germline V gene, CDR1 is SGDLS and CDR2 is YYNGEE. Trimming pared 4 bases from V and 1 base from J, leaving 11 bases between. This CDR3 spans 15 amino acids. Here the CDR3 reads CASSPLDRNTGELFF. CDR3 DNA: TGTGCCAGCAGCCCCTTGGACAGGAACACCGGGGAGCTGTTTTTT.

The chain joins TRBV24-1 to TRBJ2-2, with D possibly TRBD1 on 6 matching bases. This CDR3 has 17 amino acids. Deletions cut 2 bases from V and 0 bases from J, with 12 bases between. Germline V gene data show CDR1 as KGHDR and CDR2 as SFDVKD. In nucleotides, the CDR3 is TGTGCCACCAGTGATTACCCGGGACAACCGAACACCGGGGAGCTGTTTTTT. Translated: CATSDYPGQPNTGELFF.

The chain links TRBV9 to TRBJ2-2; 8 nucleotides align to TRBD2. CDR1 is SGDLS and CDR2 is YYNGEE in the germline V gene. This CDR3 contains 15 residues. V gave up 0 bases and J gave up 4 bases; unmatched junction bases: 2. The CDR3 loop is CASSVERGTTGELFF. In nucleotides, the CDR3 is TGTGCCAGCAGCGTAGAGCGGGGGACCACCGGGGAGCTGTTTTTT. The entire variable domain, with the rest obtained from reference TRBV9 and TRBJ2-2, is as follows: DSGVTQTPKHLITATGQRVTLRCSPRSGDLSVYWYQQSLDQGLQFLIQYYNGEERAKGNILERFSAQQFPDLHSELNLSSLELGDSALYFCASSVERGTTGELFFGEGSRLTVL.

J is TRBJ2-4 and V is TRBV19; the D is unclear. This CDR3 is 14 amino acids long. Germline V gene data show CDR1 as LNHDA and CDR2 as SQIVND (reference sequence). Trimming shortened V by 5 bases and J by 1 base, and 9 bases separated the two germline ends. The CDR3 nucleotides are TGTGCCAGTAGTGTACTGAATGCCAAAAACATTCAGTACTTC. The encoded protein is CASSVLNAKNIQYF.

The chain combines TRBV15 with TRBJ2-7; D ambiguous. There are 13 residues in the CDR3. Between the trimmed V and J ends, which lost 5 bases and 2 bases, there was a span of 10 bases. The germline gives CDR1 LNHNV, CDR2 YYDKDF (reference sequence). CDR3 protein: CATSAARTYEQYF. Here the CDR3 DNA reads TGTGCCACCAGCGCGGCGCGGACCTACGAGCAGTACTTC.

This chain uses TRBV10-3 with TRBJ2-7; 7 bases are a match to TRBD1. With 0 bases clipped from V and 3 bases from J, the junction kept 5 bases outside the gene matches. The length of the CDR3 is 15 residues. The V gene's germline CDR1 is ENHRY and CDR2 SYGVKD. CDR3 bases: TGTGCCATCAGTGAGTCGTTACAGGGGCTCTACGAGCAGTACTTC. This translates into CAISESLQGLYEQYF.

The chain combines TRBV30 with TRBJ1-2; 10 positions match TRBD1. J lost 8 bases, V lost 4 bases, and 13 bases had no gene match. The CDR3 has 15 residues. Germline CDR1 GTSNPN, CDR2 SVGIG (reference sequence). CDR3 loop: CAWKTPTGGAEGYTF. Written as DNA, the CDR3 is TGTGCCTGGAAAACACCGACAGGGGGCGCGGAAGGCTACACCTTC.

The chain employs TRBV10-3 and TRBJ2-1; 8 bases fit TRBD1. Germline CDR1 reads ENHRY; CDR2 reads SYGVKD. With V trimmed by 2 bases and J by 2 bases, 5 bases remained unmatched. The CDR3 totals 16 residues. The CDR3 DNA sequence: TGTGCCATCAGTGAGACTGACAGGGGCCCCTACAATGAGCAGTTCTTC. Translation: CAISETDRGPYNEQFF.

This chain connects TRBV18 to TRBJ2-2; TRBD1 matches 7 bases. The length of the CDR3 is 17 residues. V lost 2 bases and J lost 5; bases outside the gene matches: 11. Germline V lookup: CDR1 KGHSH, CDR2 LQKENI. The chain's CDR3 is CASSPSRQGGGTGELFF. CDR3 nucleotides: TGTGCCAGCTCACCATCCCGACAGGGTGGGGGAACCGGGGAGCTGTTTTTT.

The CDR3: CASRRAGGKLFF. For the CDR3, the DNA is TGTGCCAGCCGGAGGGCAGGGGGAAAACTGTTTTTT. The chain joins TRBV6-6 to TRBJ1-4, with TRBD1 matching over 7 bases. Germline values: CDR1 MNHNY, CDR2 SVGAGI (reference sequence). The CDR3 extends over 12 amino acids. V was clipped by 8 bases and J by 10 bases; unmatched bases: 7.